The rows below give T cell receptor beta chains drawn from one sample of a study of cytomegalovirus exposure and HLA in healthy donors. Clones were read by immunoSEQ multiplex PCR, and TCRdb kept only the in-frame ones, dropping some. The sample holds 100,000 to 150,000 clones, 80% to 90% seen once. Source material: PBMCs. The receptors come from a man aged 50 to 59 in good health and CMV-seronegative. Each CDR3 is given with its conserved first and last residue. A D gene is named only where the DNA matches it firmly. Clone size is shown for a subset of rows, as once, few, many or a class of expanded clone.

D gene | J gene | V gene | clone size | CDR3 protein | CDR3 DNA
NA | TRBJ1-3 | TRBV2 | NA | CASSRRGVGGNTIYF | TGTGCCAGCAGCAGACGGGGGGTCGGTGGAAACACCATATATTTT
NA | TRBJ2-7 | TRBV7-9 | NA | CASSRSTSTLYEQYF | TGTGCCAGCAGCCGCAGTACTAGCACACTTTACGAGCAGTACTTC
NA | TRBJ2-3 | TRBV30 | NA | CAWGLTGVWGDTQYF | TGTGCCTGGGGGTTGACGGGGGTTTGGGGGGATACGCAGTATTTT
NA | TRBJ2-5 | TRBV6-5 | NA | CASSYSREKETQYF | TGTGCCAGCAGTTACTCGAGAGAAAAGGAGACCCAGTACTTC
NA | TRBJ1-1 | TRBV5-1 | once | CASSYLGQGPEAFF | TGCGCCAGCAGCTATTTAGGGCAGGGCCCTGAAGCTTTCTTT
TRBD1 | TRBJ2-2 | TRBV10-3 | NA | CAISADRFTGELFF | TGTGCCATCAGTGCGGACAGGTTCACCGGGGAGCTGTTTTTT
NA | TRBJ2-7 | TRBV11-2 | NA | CASSSYRGLEQYF | TGTGCCAGCAGCTCCTACCGCGGATTAGAGCAGTACTTC
TRBD1 | TRBJ2-2 | TRBV15 | NA | CATSSATGSTGELFF | TGTGCCACCAGCAGCGCGACAGGGAGCACCGGGGAGCTGTTTTTT
NA | TRBJ2-7 | TRBV5-5 | NA | CASSFGTGTYEQYF | TGTGCCAGCAGCTTCGGTACAGGGACCTACGAGCAGTACTTC
NA | TRBJ1-1 | TRBV29-1 | NA | CGGGGHVNTEAFF | TGCGGCGGCGGGGGGCACGTGAACACTGAAGCTTTCTTT
NA | TRBJ2-1 | TRBV5-5 | NA | CASNLAGTPSYNEQFF | TGTGCCAGCAACCTGGCCGGGACACCGAGCTACAATGAGCAGTTCTTC
TRBD2 | TRBJ2-2 | TRBV6-6 | NA | CASSFGLAGTGELFF | TGTGCCAGCAGTTTTGGACTAGCGGGTACCGGGGAGCTGTTTTTT
TRBD1 | TRBJ1-5 | TRBV19 | NA | CASTGDRDRGYQPQHF | TGTGCCAGTACCGGAGACCGGGACAGGGGGTATCAGCCCCAGCATTTT
NA | TRBJ1-5 | TRBV7-8 | NA | CASSLAGQPQHF | TGTGCCAGCAGCTTAGCCGGTCAGCCCCAGCATTTT
TRBD2 | TRBJ2-7 | TRBV7-2 | few | CASSYTSGGRGESYEQYF | TGTGCCAGCAGCTACACATCGGGGGGGCGGGGGGAGTCCTACGAGCAGTACTTC
NA | TRBJ2-2 | TRBV21-1 | NA | CASSLAKGAGELFF | TGTGCCAGCAGCCTGGCCAAAGGGGCCGGGGAGCTGTTTTTT
NA | TRBJ1-1 | TRBV29-1 | NA | CSVAKGRHRDGNTEAFF | TGCAGCGTTGCGAAGGGGAGACACAGGGACGGGAACACTGAAGCTTTCTTT
TRBD1 | TRBJ1-2 | TRBV4-3 | NA | CASSHWGQGGGYGYTF | TGCGCCAGCAGCCATTGGGGACAGGGAGGAGGCTATGGCTACACCTTC
TRBD1 | TRBJ1-6 | TRBV6-4 | NA | CASRVQGSVNSPLHF | TGTGCCAGCAGAGTACAGGGGAGCGTGAATTCACCCCTCCACTTT
NA | TRBJ2-5 | TRBV5-1 | NA | CASSRDSKETQYF | TGCGCCAGCAGCCGTGACAGCAAAGAGACCCAGTACTTC
TRBD2 | TRBJ2-5 | TRBV2 | NA | CASRAGGQETQYF | TGTGCCAGCAGGGCCGGGGGGCAAGAGACCCAGTACTTC
TRBD1 | TRBJ1-2 | TRBV5-1 | NA | CASSLGQGYDGGYTF | TGCGCCAGCAGCTTGGGACAGGGGTACGACGGTGGCTACACCTTC
TRBD1 | TRBJ2-7 | TRBV29-1 | NA | CSVEDGGTGREQYF | TGCAGCGTTGAAGATGGGGGGACAGGGCGCGAGCAGTACTTC
NA | TRBJ1-1 | TRBV18 | NA | CASSPRGVPMNTEAFF | TGTGCCAGCTCACCACGGGGGGTGCCCATGAACACTGAAGCTTTCTTT
TRBD1 | TRBJ2-1 | TRBV29-1 | NA | CSVGFGTGTNEQFF | TGCAGCGTTGGTTTTGGGACAGGGACGAATGAGCAGTTCTTC
NA | TRBJ2-1 | TRBV30 | NA | CAWSSVGWQGNYNEQFF | TGTGCCTGGAGTAGTGTGGGTTGGCAGGGGAACTACAATGAGCAGTTCTTC
NA | TRBJ1-2 | TRBV6-5 | few | CASSPGLGGYTF | TGTGCCAGCAGTCCCGGACTGGGTGGCTACACCTTC
NA | TRBJ1-6 | TRBV11-2 | NA | CASSLNREWNSPLHF | TGTGCCAGCAGCTTGAACAGGGAATGGAATTCACCCCTCCACTTT
TRBD2 | TRBJ2-3 | TRBV2 | NA | CASRATSGGSTDTQYF | TGTGCCAGCAGAGCAACTAGCGGGGGAAGCACAGATACGCAGTATTTT
TRBD1 | TRBJ2-5 | TRBV7-2 | NA | CASSPDRGPTFQETQYF | TGTGCCAGCAGCCCTGACAGGGGGCCCACATTCCAAGAGACCCAGTACTTC
TRBD2 | TRBJ2-5 | TRBV5-1 | NA | CASSLGVLAGGPVETQYF | TGCGCCAGCAGCTTGGGGGTACTAGCGGGGGGGCCGGTGGAGACCCAGTACTTC
NA | TRBJ1-4 | TRBV4-1 | NA | CASSQGARGGEKLFF | TGCGCCAGCAGCCAAGGTGCCAGGGGTGGAGAAAAACTGTTTTTT
TRBD1 | TRBJ2-5 | TRBV6-1 | NA | CASNYRDREKTQYF | TGTGCCAGCAATTACCGGGACAGGGAAAAGACCCAGTACTTC
TRBD1 | TRBJ2-7 | TRBV10-3 | NA | CAISGTSQGSSSYEQYF | TGTGCCATCAGTGGCACCTCACAGGGGTCGAGCTCCTACGAGCAGTACTTC
TRBD1 | TRBJ1-1 | TRBV25-1 | NA | CASSGQGYTEAFF | TGTGCCAGCAGTGGACAGGGGTATACTGAAGCTTTCTTT
NA | TRBJ1-2 | TRBV10-3 | NA | CAISEWDIPYGYTF | TGTGCCATCAGTGAGTGGGACATACCCTATGGCTACACCTTC
TRBD1 | TRBJ1-2 | TRBV19 | NA | CASSLAGTGYFGYTF | TGTGCCAGTAGTCTCGCCGGGACAGGGTATTTTGGCTACACCTTC
NA | TRBJ2-6 | TRBV5-1 | NA | CASRRDVGGVLTF | TGCGCCAGCAGAAGGGACGTCGGAGGGGTCCTGACTTTC
NA | TRBJ2-7 | TRBV19 | NA | CASSPGTLAYEQYF | TGTGCCAGTAGCCCCGGGACTTTAGCCTACGAGCAGTACTTC
TRBD2 | TRBJ2-3 | TRBV11-3 | NA | CASSPGLGLDADTQYF | TGTGCCAGCAGCCCCGGACTAGGATTGGACGCAGATACGCAGTATTTT
TRBD1 | TRBJ1-5 | TRBV18 | NA | CASSDRGNQPQHF | TGTGCCAGCTCAGACAGGGGTAATCAGCCCCAGCATTTT
TRBD1 | TRBJ1-2 | TRBV10-2 | NA | CASSERLQGRPNYGYTF | TGCGCCAGCAGTGAGCGGCTACAGGGGAGGCCTAACTATGGCTACACCTTC
NA | TRBJ1-6 | TRBV5-1 | NA | CASSLQGYYNSPLHF | TGCGCCAGCAGCTTGCAGGGGTACTATAATTCACCCCTCCACTTT
TRBD2 | TRBJ2-5 | TRBV7-7 | NA | CASSSGGRETQYF | TGTGCTAGCAGCTCGGGGGGTCGAGAGACCCAGTACTTC
NA | TRBJ2-1 | TRBV4-1 | large | CASSQDNPSNEQFF | TGCGCCAGCAGCCAAGATAATCCTAGTAATGAGCAGTTCTTC
NA | TRBJ1-1 | TRBV6-5 | NA | CASSPAGMNTEAFF | TGTGCCAGCAGCCCGGCAGGGATGAACACTGAAGCTTTCTTT
NA | TRBJ2-5 | TRBV6-1 | NA | CASRGARPGYMTQYF | TGTGCCAGCAGGGGGGCCAGGCCCGGCTATATGACCCAGTACTTC
NA | TRBJ1-1 | TRBV6-5 | NA | CASLSDPQRDTEAFF | TGTGCCAGTCTCAGTGACCCCCAGAGGGACACTGAAGCTTTCTTT
NA | TRBJ2-1 | TRBV19 | NA | CASSPSRQGRVQFF | TGTGCCAGTAGTCCATCTCGACAGGGGAGGGTGCAGTTCTTC
NA | TRBJ2-2 | TRBV29-1 | NA | CSVLTVGGGELFF | TGCAGCGTTTTGACTGTCGGTGGCGGGGAGCTGTTTTTT